The 26 T cell receptor beta chains reported below all come from one sample, sequenced in a study of control samples from healthy donors and cancer patients. Data came from immunoSEQ multiplex PCR; TCRdb stores just in-frame clones and leaves some out. The data hold 150,000 or so clones, with roughly 88% observed a single time. Sequencing input: blood. These receptors originate from a man aged 18 to 29 in good health.

The chain's CDR3 is CASSSDFGEETQYF. The DNA for the CDR3 is TGTGCCAGCAGCTCCGACTTTGGCGAGGAGACCCAGTACTTC. The V gene is TRBV11-2, the J gene TRBJ2-5; D remains unclear. Per germline, CDR1 SGHAT and CDR2 FQNNGV. This CDR3 has 14 residues. Deletions cut 4 bases from V and 5 bases from J, with 14 bases between.

The chain carries TRBV5-4 and TRBJ1-2, with no clear D. V lost 4 bases to trimming and J lost 4 bases, with 11 bases between them. CDR3 length: 13 residues. CDR1 and CDR2 from the germline V gene are SGHNT and YYREEE (reference sequence). CDR3: CASSNVAGYGYTF. The DNA of the CDR3 is TGTGCCAGCAGCAACGTGGCTGGCTATGGCTACACCTTC.

J is TRBJ2-5 and V is TRBV5-1; 10 bases line up with TRBD1. The germline V gene encodes CDR1 SGHRS and CDR2 YFSETQ. Trimming cost V 3 bases and J 0 bases; bases outside gene matches: 2. The CDR3 is 15 amino acids. The CDR3 sequence: CASSWGQGYQETQYF. In nucleotides, the CDR3 is TGCGCCAGCAGCTGGGGACAGGGGTACCAAGAGACCCAGTACTTC.

The chain employs TRBV4-3 and TRBJ2-2; D is perhaps TRBD1 (5 bases). The CDR3 covers 16 residues. Trimming stripped 1 base from V and 7 bases from J, with 16 bases between. Per the germline V gene, CDR1 is LGHNA and CDR2 is YSLEER. CDR3 in amino acids: CASSQGEGRDRGELFF. The DNA for the CDR3 is TGCGCCAGCAGCCAAGGTGAAGGCAGGGATCGCGGGGAGCTGTTTTTT.

The V call is TRBV7-2, the J call TRBJ2-5, with 8 bases lining up with TRBD2. V was pared by 5 bases and J by 4 bases, with 9 bases of the junction left unmatched. From germline, CDR1 is SGHTA and CDR2 FQGNSA. The CDR3 runs 15 residues. This CDR3 is CASSHGWTSPETQYF. The DNA for the CDR3 is TGTGCCAGCAGCCACGGGTGGACTAGCCCAGAGACCCAGTACTTC.

This sequence joins TRBV5-1 and TRBJ2-7, with D uncertain. V lost 0 bases to trimming and J lost 4 bases, with 8 bases between them. The germline V gene encodes CDR1 SGHRS and CDR2 YFSETQ. This CDR3 has 13 residues. The CDR3 loop is CASSLESAYEQYF. As DNA, the CDR3 is TGCGCCAGCAGCTTGGAATCGGCATACGAGCAGTACTTC.

The genes are TRBV21-1 and TRBJ2-7. TRBV21-1 is recorded as a pseudogene. This CDR3 has 10 residues. In DNA, the CDR3 is TGTGCGCAAGTACCCTACGAGCAGTACTTC. It specifies CAQVPYEQYF.

The chain employs TRBV4-1 and TRBJ2-7; 7 nucleotides agree with TRBD2. Losses at the gene ends were 3 bases for V and 2 bases for J; bases not matched to a gene: 7. This CDR3 region has 15 residues. Germline V gene lookup returns CDR1 MGHRA and CDR2 YSYEKL. CDR3 in amino acids: CASSHAAGRTYEQYF. The CDR3 region has the DNA TGCGCCAGCAGCCATGCAGCGGGACGAACCTACGAGCAGTACTTC.

This clone was observed a single time. The chain recombines TRBV6-2 or TRBV6-3 with TRBJ2-1; 15 bases match TRBD2. From germline, CDR1 is MNHEY and CDR2 SVGEGT. The V segment lost 5 bases and the J segment 15 bases; nucleotides outside the gene matches: 8. This CDR3 is 14 amino acids long. CDR3 protein: CASSRTSGGAEWFF. CDR3 sequence (DNA): TGTGCCAGCAGTCGGACTAGCGGGGGGGCCGAATGGTTCTTC.

The V call is TRBV3-1 (or the pseudogene TRBV3-2), the J call TRBJ2-7; D is tentatively TRBD1 or TRBD2 (5 bases each). Germline-derived CDR1 and CDR2 are LGHDT and YNNKEL (reference sequence). The CDR3 runs 16 residues. V lost 0 bases and J lost 7, with 19 bases in between. DNA for the CDR3: TGTGCCAGCAGCCAAGAAGTCAGAGACAGTGGCGGGGAGCAGTACTTC. Its protein is CASSQEVRDSGGEQYF.

This clone has just a few counts. The V gene is TRBV5-4, the J gene TRBJ1-2; no reliable D call. CDR1 SGHNT and CDR2 YYREEE come from the germline V gene (reference sequence). The CDR3 is made up of 15 amino acids. Between the trimmed V and J ends, which lost 2 bases and 3 bases, there was a span of 14 bases. The CDR3 sequence is CASSFLGVSDYGYTF. The CDR3 coding sequence is TGTGCCAGCAGCTTTCTCGGGGTTTCCGACTATGGCTACACCTTC.

V and J are TRBV27 and TRBJ1-2; D is unresolved. Trimming pared 4 bases from V and 7 bases from J, leaving 10 bases between. The germline gives CDR1 MNHEY, CDR2 SMNVEV (reference sequence). This CDR3 comprises 12 residues. CDR3 protein: CASSSPTAGYTF. The CDR3 DNA reads TGTGCCAGCAGTTCCCCCACAGCTGGCTACACCTTC.

The rearrangement links TRBV27 to TRBJ2-5, with D possibly matching TRBD1 (6 bases). This CDR3 comprises 14 residues. V was clipped by 5 bases and J by 4 bases, with 14 bases between them. Germline CDR1 reads MNHEY; CDR2 reads SMNVEV (reference sequence). In DNA, the CDR3 is TGTGCCAGCAGTCCCAGGGGTTGGGCAGAGACCCAGTACTTC. It encodes CASSPRGWAETQYF.

The genes are TRBV7-6 and TRBJ1-2; 8 nucleotides match TRBD1. V lost 5 bases, J lost 6 bases, and 11 bases stayed unmatched. CDR3 length: 15 residues. Per the germline V gene, CDR1 is SGHVS and CDR2 is FNYEAQ. This chain's CDR3 is CASSADRTGTNGYTF. In DNA form, the CDR3 reads TGTGCCAGCAGCGCTGACCGGACAGGGACAAATGGCTACACCTTC.

This clone showed up just a few times. The chain uses TRBV5-4 and TRBJ2-7; TRBD1 matches at 7 bases. V dropped 4 bases and J dropped 6; count of bases not matched to a gene: 13. Looked up from germline, CDR1 is SGHNT and CDR2 is YYREEE (reference sequence). This CDR3 is 15 amino acids long. The DNA of the CDR3 is TGTGCCAGCAGCCACCCCACAGGGGTGGGGGCCGAGCAGTACTTC. It is translated as CASSHPTGVGAEQYF.

The chain links TRBV5-6 to TRBJ1-3, with D maybe TRBD1 (5 bases). With 1 base removed from V and 3 bases from J, the gap between germline ends came to 14 bases. Per the germline V gene, CDR1 is SGHDT and CDR2 is YYEEEE. This CDR3 comprises 16 residues. In DNA form, the CDR3 reads TGTGCCAGCAGCTTGAAAGGGCAGGGTGGTGGAAACACCATATATTTT. Its protein is CASSLKGQGGGNTIYF.

This chain uses TRBV28 with TRBJ2-7, with D perhaps matching TRBD1 or TRBD2 (5 bases each). Trimming stripped 10 bases from V and 0 bases from J, with 16 bases between. The CDR3 spans 14 residues. The germline V gene encodes CDR1 MDHEN and CDR2 SYDVKM. The CDR3 here is CATIPLGPSYEQYF. In DNA form, the CDR3 reads TGTGCCACGATACCCTTGGGACCCTCCTACGAGCAGTACTTC.

The chain couples TRBV4-3 to TRBJ1-2, with unresolved D. The CDR3 runs 14 residues. V lost 0 bases, J lost 8 bases, and 13 bases lay in between. From germline, CDR1 is LGHNA and CDR2 YSLEER. The CDR3 sequence: CASSQDREGWGYTF. The CDR3 bases are TGCGCCAGCAGCCAAGATCGGGAAGGTTGGGGCTACACCTTC.

The chain has TRBV11-3 and TRBJ2-1, with D uncertain. The germline CDR1 and CDR2 sequences are SGHNT and YENEEA. The V and J ends lost 5 bases and 5 bases respectively, with 7 bases between them. CDR3 length equals 12 residues. In DNA form, the CDR3 reads TGTGCCAGCAGCCCTCAAAACAATGAGCAGTTCTTC. It is translated as CASSPQNNEQFF.

The chain combines TRBV7-2 with TRBJ1-3; the D gene is possibly TRBD1 (6 bases). Trimming stripped 1 base from V and 8 bases from J, with 12 bases between. The germline CDR1 and CDR2 sequences are SGHTA and FQGNSA. This CDR3 is 14 amino acids long. In DNA, the CDR3 is TGTGCCAGCAGCTTAGGGAGGGGGGTGGACACCATATATTTT. Translating gives CASSLGRGVDTIYF.

The CDR3 region has the DNA TGTGCCAGCAGTGTCAGCGGGGTTGGCAATGAGCAGTTCTTC. This gives the protein CASSVSGVGNEQFF. This chain joins TRBV6-2 or TRBV6-3 and TRBJ2-1; the match to TRBD2 covers 7 bases. The ends lost 5 bases at V and 6 bases at J; junction bases unmatched: 7. Germline values: CDR1 MNHEY, CDR2 SVGEGT. The CDR3 sequence is 14 residues long.

The V and J genes are TRBV28 and TRBJ2-7, with D possibly being TRBD2 (6 bases). Trimming pared 5 bases from V and 4 bases from J, leaving 12 bases between. This CDR3 has 13 residues. CDR1 is MDHEN, CDR2 SYDVKM, per germline. The CDR3 DNA reads as TGTGCCAGCAGTCTGTCGGGAGTTTACGAGCAGTACTTC. This encodes CASSLSGVYEQYF.

This sequence joins TRBV11-3 and TRBJ1-6, with 8 bases identical to TRBD1. The germline CDR1 and CDR2 sequences are SGHNT and YENEEA. The length of the CDR3 is 20 residues. The J segment lost 8 bases and the V segment lost 5 bases, leaving 23 bases of the junction unmatched. The CDR3 coding sequence is TGTGCCAGCAGCCGAGATCCCGTAGGACAGGGAAACCTGAACGATTCACCCCTCCACTTT. Translation gives CASSRDPVGQGNLNDSPLHF.

The J gene is TRBJ2-3, the V gene TRBV6-5; 7 nucleotides align to TRBD2. CDR1 MNHEY and CDR2 SVGAGI come from the germline V gene. J lost 0 bases, V lost 7 bases, and 4 bases had no gene match. CDR3 length: 14 residues. The CDR3 DNA is TGTGCCAGCAATCTAGCGGACAGCACAGATACGCAGTATTTT. Residues: CASNLADSTDTQYF.

The gene calls are TRBV30 and TRBJ1-4; D remains ambiguous. V was shortened by 5 bases and J by 0 bases, with 13 bases between the two germline ends. This CDR3 region has 15 residues. Germline V lookup: CDR1 GTSNPN, CDR2 SVGIG (reference sequence). The CDR3 region is CAWGKDGTTNEKLFF. The CDR3 region has the DNA TGTGCCTGGGGCAAGGATGGGACAACTAATGAAAAACTGTTTTTT.

The chain joins TRBV5-6 to TRBJ2-5; perhaps TRBD2 as D (6 bases). In germline, CDR1 is SGHDT, CDR2 YYEEEE. The length of the CDR3 is 15 residues. Trimming removed 1 base from V and 1 base from J, with 11 bases in between. The CDR3 sequence: CASSLFSGIQETQYF. As DNA, the CDR3 is TGTGCCAGCAGCTTGTTTAGCGGAATCCAAGAGACCCAGTACTTC.